A selection of T cell receptor beta chains follows, all from one sample in a study of T-cell memory formation after mild COVID-19. TCRdb recomputed calls from the 5' RACE reads with MiXCR, one row per CDR3 protein. Of about half a million distinct CDR3 sequences listed, 15% to 20% are singletons. The material sequenced was PBMCs or a T cell subset sorted from them (not recorded which). The receptors were gathered from an adult woman who had mild COVID-19 (a few samples of this study predate the infection). Cell type and time point are not known. Each CDR3 is given with its conserved first and last residue. The D gene is left open where the match is weak. Some rows have no size entry. The others give once, few or many, or a class for an expanded clone.

len	abundance	d_gene	j_gene	v_gene	CDR3nt	CDR3aa
17	.	TRBD2	TRBJ2-3	TRBV2	TGTGCCAGCAGTGAAGCGGAGAGACTAGCGGGGGGGGATACGCAGTATTTT	CASSEAERLAGGDTQYF
17	.	.	TRBJ1-2	TRBV12-3/TRBV12-4	TGTGCCAGCAGCCAAAAGCGGGGTAAGGGCGCTAACTATGGCTACACCTTC	CASSQKRGKGANYGYTF
17	.	TRBD1	TRBJ1-4	TRBV15	TGTGCCACCAGCAGAGATTTCCCGGACAGGAGTAATGAAAAACTGTTTTTT	CATSRDFPDRSNEKLFF
13	.	TRBD2	TRBJ2-3	TRBV29-1	TGCAGCGTTAGCGGGGGGAGGACAGATACGCAGTATTTT	CSVSGGRTDTQYF
14	.	.	TRBJ1-1	TRBV30	TGTGCCTGGAGTGTACTGGAACTGAGGGCTCAAGCTTTCTTT	CAWSVLELRAQAFF
14	few	TRBD1	TRBJ1-5	TRBV9	TGTGCCAGCAGCACCGGGACAGGAGCCAGCCCCCAGCATTTT	CASSTGTGASPQHF
15	few	.	TRBJ1-1	TRBV4-1	TGCGCCAGCAGCCAAGTCAGTCGGGTGAACACTGAAGCTTTCTTT	CASSQVSRVNTEAFF
14	.	TRBD2	TRBJ2-1	TRBV14	TGTGCCAGCAGCCAGCTAGCGGGAGGCAATGAGCAGTTCTTC	CASSQLAGGNEQFF
13	once	.	TRBJ2-7	TRBV19	TGTGCCAGTGCGGCAGGGGATGCCTACGAGCAGTACTTC	CASAAGDAYEQYF
12	many	.	TRBJ2-5	TRBV15	TGTGCCACCAGCACAGTTCAAGAGACCCAGTACTTC	CATSTVQETQYF
13	.	.	TRBJ2-2	TRBV5-1	TGCGCCAGCAGCGGAACAGGGCCCGGGGAGCTGTTTTTT	CASSGTGPGELFF
15	.	TRBD2	TRBJ2-5	TRBV23-1	TGCGCCAGCAGGGTAGCGGGGGAAGTTAAAGAGACCCAGTACTTC	CASRVAGEVKETQYF
15	.	.	TRBJ1-1	TRBV20-1	TGCAGTGCTCCGGTGCCGGGACGGAGGAACACTGAAGCTTTCTTT	CSAPVPGRRNTEAFF
15	.	.	TRBJ2-3	TRBV29-1	TGCAGCGCTGAGGGAGCAGGGGCTAGCACAGATACGCAGTATTTT	CSAEGAGASTDTQYF
15	.	.	TRBJ2-5	TRBV5-1	TGCGCCAGCAGCTTAGAGGGAGAGCTTTCAGAGACCCAGTACTTC	CASSLEGELSETQYF
15	.	TRBD2	TRBJ2-7	TRBV14	TGTGCCAGCAGCCGTAGCGGGTTTGCGTCCTACGAGCAGTACTTC	CASSRSGFASYEQYF
11	few	.	TRBJ2-3	TRBV30	TGTGCCTGGAGCAACAGTAGTACGCAGTATTTT	CAWSNSSTQYF
15	many	TRBD1	TRBJ1-4	TRBV5-1	TGCGCCAGCAGCCCGGACAGGTCCCGGGGGGAAAAACTGTTTTTT	CASSPDRSRGEKLFF
15	.	TRBD2	TRBJ2-7	TRBV10-3	TGTGCCATCGGACCTCCCTCGGGAGGGCCATACGAGCAGTACTTC	CAIGPPSGGPYEQYF
13	.	TRBD1	TRBJ2-5	TRBV10-3	TGTGCCATCAGTTCAGACAGGGAGGAGACCCAGTACTTC	CAISSDREETQYF
19	.	TRBD2	TRBJ2-3	TRBV4-2	TGTGCCAGCAGCCTCCTTAGCGGGAGGACCGATGTTAGCACAGATACGCAGTATTTT	CASSLLSGRTDVSTDTQYF
14	few	.	TRBJ2-3	TRBV5-4	TGTGCCAGCAGCTTCCGTGGTCAAACAGATACGCAGTATTTT	CASSFRGQTDTQYF
13	.	.	TRBJ1-2	TRBV7-8	TGTGCCAGCAGCTTACCAGATCTCTATGGCTACACCTTC	CASSLPDLYGYTF
16	few	TRBD1	TRBJ2-6	TRBV6-5	TGTGCCAGCAGTTCACTACAGGGGAGTGGGGCCAACGTCCTGACTTTC	CASSSLQGSGANVLTF
13	few	TRBD1	TRBJ1-2	TRBV29-1	TGCAGCGGAACAGGGGGTGGTAACTATGGCTACACCTTC	CSGTGGGNYGYTF
15	many	TRBD2	TRBJ2-1	TRBV7-2	TGTGCCAGCAGCTTAGAAGTTTCTAGCGGGAGAGAGCAGTTCTTC	CASSLEVSSGREQFF
14	few	.	TRBJ2-1	TRBV7-7	TGTGCCAGCAGCTTAGAGAGGACCAGCCATGAGCAGTTCTTC	CASSLERTSHEQFF
13	many	.	TRBJ2-1	TRBV6-6	TGTGCCAGCAGTCCCCGGGAATCCAATGAGCAGTTCTTC	CASSPRESNEQFF
13	many	.	TRBJ1-5	TRBV2	TGTGCCAGCAGAGCCGGGACCGTGGGAGCCCAGCATTTT	CASRAGTVGAQHF
15	.	.	TRBJ2-3	TRBV9	TGTGCCAGCAGCGTAGCCGCCGTCGGCACAGATACGCAGTATTTT	CASSVAAVGTDTQYF
15	few	.	TRBJ1-1	TRBV5-1	TGCGCCAGCAGCCATGACGGACCCCCTGACACTGAAGCTTTCTTT	CASSHDGPPDTEAFF
14	few	TRBD2	TRBJ2-2	TRBV20-1	TGCAGTGTTCCAGCGGGAAAAGTTACCGGGGAGCTGTTTTTT	CSVPAGKVTGELFF
13	.	.	TRBJ2-1	TRBV24-1	TGTGCCACCAGTGATTTGCAAGGCACAGGGGAGGTCTTC	CATSDLQGTGEVF
14	many	.	TRBJ2-7	TRBV4-1	TGCGCCAGCAGCCAAGATGGAAGCTCCTACGAGCAGTACTTC	CASSQDGSSYEQYF
14	.	.	TRBJ1-2	TRBV6-5	TGTGCCAGCAGCTACAGCACAGGGTACTATGGCTACACCTTC	CASSYSTGYYGYTF
13	few	TRBD2	TRBJ2-3	TRBV10-3	TGTGCCATCAGTTCTAGCGGGGGGGATACGCAGTATTTT	CAISSSGGDTQYF
13	.	.	TRBJ2-7	TRBV6-2/TRBV6-3	TGTGCCAGCAGTTTGACACCAAACTACGAGCAGTACTTC	CASSLTPNYEQYF